The sequence of this TCR beta chain was determined in a study of blood T cell repertoires in COVID-19. The overall study: The origin of the acute and convalescent COVID-19 samples was the United States, Italy and Spain.

Assay: immunoSEQ multiplex PCR; the TCRdb copy retains only in-frame clones and omits some. The sample lists 250,000 or so clones, roughly 89% seen once, with roughly 8.6% in the top ten. This CDR3 has 15 amino acids. The V gene lost 2 bases and the J gene lost 5 bases, with 15 bases spanning the gap. Germline V gives CDR1 SGHTA, CDR2 FQGNSA. The V gene is TRBV7-2, the J gene TRBJ1-1; no firm D call. Sequencing was performed on PBMCs or T cells enriched from blood (not recorded which). This receptor was taken from a man in his forties or fifties who had recovered from COVID-19. The CDR3, as DNA: TGTGCCAGCAGCTTATGGGAGGCTCAGGCGACTGAAGCTTTCTTT. Its protein product is CASSLWEAQATEAFF.